The 25 T cell receptor beta chains below were found in one sample sequenced in a study of early T cells in non-severe SARS-CoV-2 infection. Each CDR3 protein gets one entry after TCRdb re-called the 5' RACE reads with MiXCR. The table lists about 40,000 distinct CDR3 sequences, approximately 4.8% of them singletons. Sequencing was carried out using whole blood. The receptors were sampled from an adult who was a healthcare worker with PCR-confirmed SARS-CoV-2 infection or an uninfected control (not recorded which).

This clonotype was detected only a few times. The chain carries TRBV27 and TRBJ1-4; tentative D call: TRBD1 (6 bases). CDR1 MNHEY and CDR2 SMNVEV come from the germline V gene (reference sequence). V was trimmed by 8 bases and J by 0 bases, leaving 10 bases between them. The CDR3 consists of 14 residues. The CDR3 loop is CASGRTATNEKLFF. CDR3 sequence (DNA): TGTGCCAGCGGGAGGACAGCAACTAATGAAAAACTGTTTTTT.

This clonotype was recorded a few times. The chain links TRBV12-3 or TRBV12-4 to TRBJ2-3; possible D gene TRBD2, 6 bases. The CDR3 is 14 residues long. With 3 bases removed from V and 4 bases from J, the gap between germline ends came to 11 bases. This CDR3 is CASSFTAGADTQYF. Here the CDR3 DNA reads TGTGCCAGCAGTTTTACAGCGGGCGCAGATACGCAGTATTTT.

This clonotype was recorded at least ten times. The chain carries TRBV18 and TRBJ1-5, with a weak D call TRBD1 (5 bases). In germline, CDR1 is KGHSH, CDR2 LQKENI. The CDR3 covers 15 residues. Trimming cost V 1 base and J 5 bases, with 12 bases left between them. CDR3 nucleotide sequence: TGTGCCAGCTCACCACAGGATCAGGGCCATCAGCCCCAGCATTTT. This codes for CASSPQDQGHQPQHF.

This clonotype was counted only a few times. The chain combines TRBV18 with TRBJ2-3; maybe TRBD2 (5 bases). V lost 5 bases, J lost 1 base, and 7 bases lay in between. The CDR3 sequence is 13 residues long. From germline, CDR1 is KGHSH and CDR2 LQKENI. CDR3 protein: CASSTGGTDTQYF. CDR3 bases: TGTGCCAGCTCAACCGGGGGCACAGATACGCAGTATTTT.

This clonotype was detected only a few times. The rearrangement uses TRBV18 and TRBJ1-1, with unresolved D. CDR1 is KGHSH, CDR2 LQKENI, per germline. V was shortened by 8 bases and J by 0 bases, with 10 bases between the two germline ends. The CDR3 runs 13 residues. The chain's CDR3 is CASMRTLNTEAFF. Here the CDR3 DNA reads TGTGCCAGCATGCGGACGTTGAACACTGAAGCTTTCTTT.

This clonotype has a handful of counts. The chain combines TRBV7-6 with TRBJ2-7; D is uncertain. The germline V and J ends were trimmed by 0 bases and 0 bases, with 12 bases remaining between them. The CDR3 runs 16 residues. Germline V gene sequence: CDR1 SGHVS, CDR2 FNYEAQ. This chain's CDR3 is CASSLALRIPSYEQYF. CDR3 bases: TGTGCCAGCAGCTTAGCGTTGCGGATTCCCTCCTACGAGCAGTACTTC.

This clonotype was seen a few times. CDR3 amino acids: CSAYRDGVGAFF. The CDR3 DNA sequence: TGCAGTGCCTATCGTGACGGGGTCGGAGCTTTCTTT. V is TRBV20-1 and J is TRBJ1-1; no definite D call. The germline gives CDR1 DFQATT, CDR2 SNEGSKA (reference sequence). V was clipped by 6 bases and J by 10 bases, with 18 bases between them. The CDR3 runs 12 residues.

This clonotype was detected many times. V is TRBV7-3 and J is TRBJ2-2; D not resolved. The V gene's germline CDR1 is SGHTA and CDR2 FQGTGA. This CDR3 contains 14 residues. V lost 0 bases to trimming and J lost 0 bases, with 2 bases between them. CDR3: CASSLTSNTGELFF. The CDR3 DNA reads TGTGCCAGCAGCTTAACGTCGAACACCGGGGAGCTGTTTTTT.

In its sample, this clonotype was seen many times. The chain recombines TRBV2 with TRBJ1-3; 8 bases map to TRBD1. V lost 5 bases, J lost 0 bases, and 6 bases stayed unmatched. This CDR3 has 16 residues. The germline V gene has CDR1 SNHLY and CDR2 FYNNEI. The DNA for the CDR3 is TGTGCCAGCAGTAGGACAGGGCCTAGCTCTGGAAACACCATATATTTT. Its protein is CASSRTGPSSGNTIYF.

This clonotype was counted ten times or more. Germline is not matched at one junction end, which may reflect a read error. The chain has TRBV7-8 and TRBJ2-1, with TRBD1 as a possible D gene (6 bases). Germline CDR1 SGHVS, CDR2 FQNEAQ. The CDR3 is made up of 15 amino acids. The CDR3 bases are TGTGCCAGCAGCCCCGAGCGTAGAAGGGGGATTTTTAAGATCTTC. Protein sequence: CASSPERRRGIFKIF.

This chain uses TRBV2 with TRBJ2-5, with TRBD2 as a possible D gene (8 bases). The germline gives CDR1 SNHLY, CDR2 FYNNEI. V lost 6 bases, J lost 6 bases, and 23 bases lay in between. The CDR3 runs to 16 residues. The CDR3 loop reads CASSREGPGGTKTQYF. The CDR3 DNA is TGTGCCAGCAGCCGGGAGGGACCAGGGGGAACGAAGACCCAGTACTTC.

This clonotype was counted ten times or more. This chain uses TRBV7-6 with TRBJ1-1, with a possible D match to TRBD1 (6 bases). Per germline, CDR1 SGHVS and CDR2 FNYEAQ. V was shortened by 1 base and J by 3 bases, with 12 bases between the two germline ends. The CDR3 is 15 residues long. As DNA, the CDR3 is TGTGCCAGCAGCTTAGAATCAGGGACATACACTGAAGCTTTCTTT. Residues: CASSLESGTYTEAFF.

The chain links TRBV6-1 to TRBJ2-7; D is possibly TRBD1 or TRBD2 (5 bases each). There are 12 residues in the CDR3. In germline, CDR1 is MNHNS, CDR2 SASEGT. The germline V and J ends were trimmed by 7 bases and 9 bases, with 16 bases remaining between them. DNA of the CDR3: TGTGCCAGCACCTCCGGGACGCAGCGGCAGTACTTC. This sequence encodes CASTSGTQRQYF.

This chain joins TRBV10-1 and TRBJ2-1, with a possible D match to TRBD2 (5 bases). Germline loops: CDR1 WNHNN, CDR2 SYGVQD (reference sequence). Deletions cut 2 bases from V and 10 bases from J, with 9 bases between. CDR3 size: 12 residues. Here the CDR3 reads CASSEVSGEQFF. CDR3 bases: TGCGCCAGCAGTGAGGTCAGCGGAGAGCAGTTCTTC.

This clonotype has only a few counts. V and J are TRBV11-2 and TRBJ2-4; 8 nucleotides align to TRBD2. The CDR3 spans 16 residues. With V trimmed by 0 bases and J by 9 bases, 10 bases remained unmatched. Germline values: CDR1 SGHAT, CDR2 FQNNGV. CDR3 nucleotides: TGTGCCAGCAGCTTAGAAACTAGCGGAGTGGGGGGCATTCAGTACTTC. Encoded protein: CASSLETSGVGGIQYF. Based on the CDR3 plus reference TRBV11-2 and TRBJ2-4, the full variable domain is EAGVAQSPRYKIIEKRQSVAFWCNPISGHATLYWYQQILGQGPKLLIQFQNNGVVDDSQLPKDRFSAERLKGVDSTLKIQPAKLEDSAVYLCASSLETSGVGGIQYFGAGTRLSVL.

The chain links TRBV6-2 or TRBV6-3 to TRBJ1-1; 8 bases map to TRBD1. CDR1 and CDR2 from the germline V gene are MNHEY and SVGEGT. Trimming at V came to 6 bases and at J to 4 bases, leaving 7 bases not matched to a gene. The CDR3 totals 14 residues. CDR3 loop: CASRRQGFSTEAFF. CDR3 bases: TGTGCCAGCAGAAGACAGGGGTTCAGCACTGAAGCTTTCTTT.

Many counts were recorded for this clonotype. The chain recombines TRBV9 with TRBJ2-1; D unclear. V was trimmed by 2 bases and J by 2 bases, leaving 11 bases between them. From germline, CDR1 is SGDLS and CDR2 YYNGEE. The length of the CDR3 is 15 residues. CDR3 amino acids: CASSVGVGPYNEQFF. Written as DNA, the CDR3 is TGTGCCAGCAGCGTTGGAGTGGGTCCCTACAATGAGCAGTTCTTC.

This clonotype has at least ten counts. The rearrangement joins TRBV3-1 to TRBJ1-2, with 7 bases matching TRBD1. This CDR3 is 14 amino acids long. The germline V gene has CDR1 LGHDT and CDR2 YNNKEL (reference sequence). The J segment lost 7 bases and the V segment lost 4 bases, leaving 9 bases of the junction unmatched. The DNA for the CDR3 is TGTGCCAGCAGCCCCGCAGGGGGACGAAGTGGCTACACCTTC. It is translated as CASSPAGGRSGYTF.

This chain joins TRBV28 and TRBJ2-5; D is possibly TRBD1 (6 bases). The CDR3 sequence is 13 residues long. CDR1 is MDHEN, CDR2 SYDVKM, per germline. V was shortened by 4 bases and J by 2 bases, with 8 bases between the two germline ends. In nucleotides, the CDR3 is TGTGCCAGCAGTTCCGGACAGCAAGAGACCCAGTACTTC. It translates to CASSSGQQETQYF.

This clonotype was seen repeatedly, ten times or more. The chain employs TRBV29-1 and TRBJ1-4, with a possible D match to TRBD1 (5 bases). The CDR3 contains 12 residues. Per the germline V gene, CDR1 is SQVTM and CDR2 is ANQGSEA. Trimming shortened V by 7 bases and J by 4 bases, and 10 bases separated the two germline ends. The CDR3: CSARQSNEKLFF. CDR3 bases: TGCAGCGCCCGACAGAGTAATGAAAAACTGTTTTTT.

The gene calls are TRBV4-1 and TRBJ1-4; 10 bases match TRBD1. V shed 3 bases and J 10 bases; nucleotides not matched to a gene: 11. Looked up from germline, CDR1 is MGHRA and CDR2 is YSYEKL. This CDR3 contains 16 residues. The CDR3 loop is CASSQPAGQGRLKLFF. The CDR3 nucleotides are TGCGCCAGCAGCCAGCCCGCGGGACAGGGGCGTTTAAAACTGTTTTTT.

This clonotype was seen only a few times. The rearrangement joins TRBV6-6 to TRBJ2-4; 7 bases are shared with TRBD1. The ends lost 6 bases at V and 0 bases at J; junction bases unmatched: 5. The CDR3 contains 15 residues. The germline CDR1 and CDR2 sequences are MNHNY and SVGAGI (reference sequence). The CDR3 nucleotides are TGTGCCAGCAGAGAACAGGGGCGAGCCAAAAACATTCAGTACTTC. As protein: CASREQGRAKNIQYF.

This clonotype came up many times. J is TRBJ1-6 and V is TRBV5-5; D not certain. Germline V gives CDR1 SGHKS, CDR2 YYEKEE (reference sequence). The V end was cut by 4 bases, the J end by 10 bases, with 12 bases between. The CDR3 sequence is 13 residues long. The chain's CDR3 is CASSRYEGSPLHF. CDR3 DNA: TGTGCCAGCAGCCGGTATGAAGGATCACCCCTCCACTTT.

This clonotype was detected a few times. This rearrangement joins TRBV7-6 to TRBJ1-6; 10 bases fit TRBD1. After removal of 5 bases from V and 6 bases from J, the junction contained 4 bases not matched to a gene. CDR3 length: 15 residues. CDR1 and CDR2 (germline): SGHVS, FNYEAQ. This CDR3 is CASSHGQGVNSPLHF. CDR3 nucleotide sequence: TGTGCCAGCAGCCACGGACAGGGGGTTAATTCACCCCTCCACTTT.

The chain combines TRBV7-8 with TRBJ2-1; tentative D call: TRBD1 (5 bases). This CDR3 region has 17 residues. The V end was cut by 1 base, the J end by 0 bases, with 13 bases between. CDR1 is SGHVS and CDR2 is FQNEAQ in the germline V gene. The CDR3: CASSLVWTPSSYNEQFF. In DNA, the CDR3 is TGTGCCAGCAGCTTAGTCTGGACACCGAGCTCCTACAATGAGCAGTTCTTC. Based on the CDR3 plus reference TRBV7-8 and TRBJ2-1, the full variable domain is GAGVSQSPRYKVAKRGQDVALRCDPISGHVSLFWYQQALGQGPEFLTYFQNEAQLDKSGLPSDRFFAERPEGSVSTLKIQRTQQEDSAVYLCASSLVWTPSSYNEQFFGPGTRLTVL.